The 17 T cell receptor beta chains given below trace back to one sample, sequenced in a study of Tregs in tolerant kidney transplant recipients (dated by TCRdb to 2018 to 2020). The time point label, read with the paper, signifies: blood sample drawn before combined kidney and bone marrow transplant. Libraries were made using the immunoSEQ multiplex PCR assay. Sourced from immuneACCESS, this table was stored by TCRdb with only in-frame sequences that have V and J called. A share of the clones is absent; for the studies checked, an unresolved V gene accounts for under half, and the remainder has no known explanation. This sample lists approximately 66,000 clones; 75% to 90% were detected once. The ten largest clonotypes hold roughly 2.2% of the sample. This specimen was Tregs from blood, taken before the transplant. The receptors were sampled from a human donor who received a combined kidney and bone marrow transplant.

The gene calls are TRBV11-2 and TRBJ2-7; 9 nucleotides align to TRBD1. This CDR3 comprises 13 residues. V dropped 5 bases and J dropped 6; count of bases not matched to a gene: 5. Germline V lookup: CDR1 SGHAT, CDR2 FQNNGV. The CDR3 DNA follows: TGTGCCAGCAGCCCTCAGACAGGGGGCGAGCAGTACTTC. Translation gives CASSPQTGGEQYF.

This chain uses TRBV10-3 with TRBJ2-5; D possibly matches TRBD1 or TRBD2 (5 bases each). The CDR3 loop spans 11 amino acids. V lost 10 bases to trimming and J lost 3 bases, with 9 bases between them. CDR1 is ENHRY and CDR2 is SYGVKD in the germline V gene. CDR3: CATRGKETQYF. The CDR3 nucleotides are TGTGCCACGAGGGGCAAAGAGACCCAGTACTTC.

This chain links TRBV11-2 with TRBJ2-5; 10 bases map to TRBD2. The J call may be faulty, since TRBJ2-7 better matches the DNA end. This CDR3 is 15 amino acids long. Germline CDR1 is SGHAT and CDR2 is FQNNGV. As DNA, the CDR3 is TGTGCCAGCAGCTTCGGACTAGCGGCAACCTACGAGCAGTACTTC. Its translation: CASSFGLAATYEQYF.

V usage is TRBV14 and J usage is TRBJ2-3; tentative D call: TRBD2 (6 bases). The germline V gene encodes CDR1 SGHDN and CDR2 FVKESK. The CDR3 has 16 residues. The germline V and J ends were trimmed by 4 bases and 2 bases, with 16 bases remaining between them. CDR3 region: CASSLFGGGATDTQYF. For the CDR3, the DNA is TGTGCCAGCAGCCTCTTCGGCGGAGGGGCCACAGATACGCAGTATTTT.

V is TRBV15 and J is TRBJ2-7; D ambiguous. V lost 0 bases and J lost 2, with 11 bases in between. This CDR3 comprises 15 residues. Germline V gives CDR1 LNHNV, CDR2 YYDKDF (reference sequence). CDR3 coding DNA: TGTGCCACCAGCAGAGATTTCGCAGGCGCCTACGAGCAGTACTTC. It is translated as CATSRDFAGAYEQYF.

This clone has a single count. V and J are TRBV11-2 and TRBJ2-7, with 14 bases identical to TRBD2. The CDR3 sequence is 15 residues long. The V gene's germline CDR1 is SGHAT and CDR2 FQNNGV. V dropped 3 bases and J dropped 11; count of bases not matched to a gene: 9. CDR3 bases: TGTGCCAGCAGCTTCGGGACTAGCGGGAGCCTCTCCGAGTACTTC. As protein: CASSFGTSGSLSEYF. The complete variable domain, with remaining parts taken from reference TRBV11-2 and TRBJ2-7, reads EAGVAQSPRYKIIEKRQSVAFWCNPISGHATLYWYQQILGQGPKLLIQFQNNGVVDDSQLPKDRFSAERLKGVDSTLKIQPAKLEDSAVYLCASSFGTSGSLSEYFGPGTRLTVT.

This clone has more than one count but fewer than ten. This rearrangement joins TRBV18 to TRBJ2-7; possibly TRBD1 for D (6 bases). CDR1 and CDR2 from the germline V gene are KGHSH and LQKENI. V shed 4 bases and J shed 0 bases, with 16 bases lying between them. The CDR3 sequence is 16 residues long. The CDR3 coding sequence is TGTGCCAGCTCACTAACCGGGACACCCTCCTCCTACGAGCAGTACTTC. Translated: CASSLTGTPSSYEQYF. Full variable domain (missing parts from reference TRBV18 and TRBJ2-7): NAGVMQNPRHLVRRRGQEARLRCSPMKGHSHVYWYRQLPEEGLKFMVYLQKENIIDESGMPKERFSAEFPKEGPSILRIQQVVRGDSAAYFCASSLTGTPSSYEQYFGPGTRLTVT.

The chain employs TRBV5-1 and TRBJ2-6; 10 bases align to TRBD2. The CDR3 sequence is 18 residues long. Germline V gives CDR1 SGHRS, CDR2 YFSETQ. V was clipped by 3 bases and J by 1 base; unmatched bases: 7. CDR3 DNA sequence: TGCGCCAGCAGCTCGGTACTAGCGGGGAGGTCTGGGGCCAACGTCCTGACTTTC. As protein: CASSSVLAGRSGANVLTF.

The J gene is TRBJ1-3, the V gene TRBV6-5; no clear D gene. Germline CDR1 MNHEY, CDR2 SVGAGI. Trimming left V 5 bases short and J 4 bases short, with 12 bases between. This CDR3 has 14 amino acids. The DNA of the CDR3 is TGTGCCAGCAGTGGCGGCCTTCTCGGAAACACCATATATTTT. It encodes CASSGGLLGNTIYF.

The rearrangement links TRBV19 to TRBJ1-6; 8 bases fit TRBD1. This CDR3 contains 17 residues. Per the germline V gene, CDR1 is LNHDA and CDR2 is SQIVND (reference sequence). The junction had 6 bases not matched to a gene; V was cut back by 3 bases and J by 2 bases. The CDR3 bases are TGTGCCAGTAGTATGGGGCAGGGGGCGGCCTATAATTCACCCCTCCACTTT. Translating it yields CASSMGQGAAYNSPLHF.

In DNA form, the CDR3 reads TGTGCCAGTAGTATAGGGGCAGCCACAGATACGCAGTATTTT. Its translation: CASSIGAATDTQYF. V and J are TRBV19 and TRBJ2-3; D unclear. With 1 base removed from V and 2 bases from J, the gap between germline ends came to 7 bases. The CDR3 runs to 14 residues. Germline lookup yields CDR1 LNHDA and CDR2 SQIVND (reference sequence).

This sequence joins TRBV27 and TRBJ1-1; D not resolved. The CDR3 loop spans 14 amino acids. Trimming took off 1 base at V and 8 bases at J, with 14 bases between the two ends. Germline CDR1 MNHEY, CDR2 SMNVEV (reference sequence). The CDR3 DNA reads TGTGCCAGCAGTTTATTAGGAGTGGGATTAGAAGCTTTCTTT. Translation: CASSLLGVGLEAFF.

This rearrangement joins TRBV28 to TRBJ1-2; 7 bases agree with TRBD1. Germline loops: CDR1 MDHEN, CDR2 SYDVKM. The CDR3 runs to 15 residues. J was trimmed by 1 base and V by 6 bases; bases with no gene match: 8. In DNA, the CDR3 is TGTGCCAGCAGGGCCGGGACAGAGGATAACTATGGCTACACCTTC. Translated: CASRAGTEDNYGYTF.

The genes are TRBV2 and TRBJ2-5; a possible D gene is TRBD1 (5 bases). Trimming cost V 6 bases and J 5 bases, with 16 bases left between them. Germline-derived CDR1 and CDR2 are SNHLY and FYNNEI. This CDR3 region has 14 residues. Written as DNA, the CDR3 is TGTGCCAGCAGGCCGGACAACAGTGCGGAGACCCAGTACTTC. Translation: CASRPDNSAETQYF. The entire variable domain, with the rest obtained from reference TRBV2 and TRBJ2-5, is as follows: EPEVTQTPSHQVTQMGQEVILRCVPISNHLYFYWYRQILGQKVEFLVSFYNNEISEKSEIFDDQFSVERPDGSNFTLKIRSTKLEDSAMYFCASRPDNSAETQYFGPGTRLLVL.

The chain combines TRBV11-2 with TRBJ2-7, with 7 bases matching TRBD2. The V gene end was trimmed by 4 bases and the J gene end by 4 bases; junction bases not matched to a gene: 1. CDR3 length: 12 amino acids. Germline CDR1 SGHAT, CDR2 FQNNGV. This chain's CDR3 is CASSSGGYEQYF. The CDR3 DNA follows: TGTGCCAGCAGCTCCGGGGGGTACGAGCAGTACTTC.

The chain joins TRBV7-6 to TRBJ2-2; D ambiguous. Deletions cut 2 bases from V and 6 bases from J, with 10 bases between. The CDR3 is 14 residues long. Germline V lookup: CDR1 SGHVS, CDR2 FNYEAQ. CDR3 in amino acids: CASSLKWGAGELFF. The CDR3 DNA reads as TGTGCCAGCAGCTTAAAGTGGGGTGCCGGGGAGCTGTTTTTT.

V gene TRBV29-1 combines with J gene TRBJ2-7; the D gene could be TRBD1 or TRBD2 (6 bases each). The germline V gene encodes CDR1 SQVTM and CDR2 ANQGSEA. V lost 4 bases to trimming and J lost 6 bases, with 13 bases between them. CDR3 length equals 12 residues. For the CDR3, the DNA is TGCAGCGTTGGGGGGCAGGGAGGCGAGCAGTACTTC. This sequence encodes CSVGGQGGEQYF.